This TCR beta chain emerged from a study of T cell responses to AZD1222 COVID-19 vaccine. Study-level points and caveats: The number of AZD1222 recipients seropositive at baseline was only five to seven.

V lost 2 bases and J lost 11, with 13 bases in between. From germline, CDR1 is SGHRS and CDR2 YFSETQ. The CDR3 length is 12 residues. The data were produced by immunoSEQ multiplex PCR, yet TCRdb's version contains in-frame clones alone and is incomplete. The sample lists about 150,000 clones, 90% occurring once. In regard to this clone: The antigen is not known.

This sequence joins TRBV5-1 and TRBJ1-1, with D tentatively TRBD1 (6 bases). The sample in question was peripheral blood, obtained on day 0 of AZD1222 vaccination. The source of this sequence is an adult in good health. The CDR3 DNA reads TGCGCCAGCAGCTTCACAGGGTGGGATGCTTTCTTT. This sequence encodes CASSFTGWDAFF.